These 20 T cell receptor beta chains originate from one sample sequenced in a study of T cell repertoires in cytomegalovirus infection. Antigen specificity for these receptors is unknown. Each CDR3 protein gets one entry after TCRdb re-called the reads with MiXCR. The data hold about 770,000 distinct CDR3 sequences, with 25% to 35% observed a single time. Source: cultured CD8+ T cells from PBMCs, taken from culture after CMV antigen stimulation. These receptors came from a human donor in good health (CMV status not recorded). Some clones in this sample may be carry-over from other donors' samples.

The chain couples TRBV5-6 to TRBJ2-2; D remains ambiguous. Germline CDR1 reads SGHDT; CDR2 reads YYEEEE. CDR3 length: 16 amino acids. V was trimmed by 0 bases and J by 1 base, leaving 10 bases between them. In DNA, the CDR3 is TGTGCCAGCAGCTTGGTCGTTAGGGAGAACACCGGGGAGCTGTTTTTT. It encodes CASSLVVRENTGELFF.

This clonotype showed up just a few times. The chain joins TRBV12-3 or TRBV12-4 to TRBJ2-1; 9 bases line up with TRBD2. V dropped 6 bases and J dropped 5; count of bases not matched to a gene: 5. The CDR3 runs to 14 residues. The CDR3 loop reads CASSGLAPNNEQFF. The DNA of the CDR3 is TGTGCCAGCAGCGGACTAGCGCCCAACAATGAGCAGTTCTTC.

This clonotype was observed a few times. The chain is built from TRBV6-2 or TRBV6-3 and TRBJ2-7; perhaps D is TRBD1 or TRBD2 (6 bases each). The CDR3 has 13 residues. Trimming pared 4 bases from V and 5 bases from J, leaving 12 bases between. Germline values: CDR1 MNHEY, CDR2 SVGEGT. This CDR3 reads CASSSGAPNEQYF. The CDR3 nucleotides read TGTGCCAGCAGTTCGGGGGCCCCCAACGAGCAGTACTTC.

The gene calls are TRBV5-1 and TRBJ2-2; no clear D gene. V was trimmed by 4 bases and J by 6 bases, leaving 13 bases between them. Germline CDR1 and CDR2: SGHRS and YFSETQ. The CDR3 has 14 amino acids. Here the CDR3 reads CASSLQWGSGELFF. The CDR3 nucleotides are TGCGCCAGCAGCCTACAATGGGGATCCGGGGAGCTGTTTTTT. The full variable domain, rest sourced from reference TRBV5-1 and TRBJ2-2, is KAGVTQTPRYLIKTRGQQVTLSCSPISGHRSVSWYQQTPGQGLQFLFEYFSETQRNKGNFPGRFSGRQFSNSRSEMNVSTLELGDSALYLCASSLQWGSGELFFGEGSRLTVL.

In this sample, this clonotype turned up a few times. CDR3 nucleotides: TGTGCCAGCAGCGTAGGTAGCGGGGGGGCGGGCGAGACCCAGTACTTC. Translation: CASSVGSGGAGETQYF. The chain combines TRBV9 with TRBJ2-5, with 11 bases fitting TRBD2. The V gene end was trimmed by 0 bases and the J gene end by 5 bases; junction bases not matched to a gene: 6. The CDR3 totals 16 residues. Germline-derived CDR1 and CDR2 are SGDLS and YYNGEE.

This clonotype was observed a handful of times. J is TRBJ1-5 and V is TRBV20-1, with 11 bases identical to TRBD1. Germline V CDR1 and CDR2: DFQATT, SNEGSKA (reference sequence). The V gene end was trimmed by 6 bases and the J gene end by 0 bases; junction bases not matched to a gene: 13. The CDR3 covers 18 residues. The CDR3 loop is CSARTGTGGLISNQPQHF. DNA of the CDR3: TGCAGTGCGCGTACCGGGACAGGGGGTTTGATTAGCAATCAGCCCCAGCATTTT.

This chain joins TRBV7-8 and TRBJ2-2; 9 bases match TRBD1. This CDR3 is 17 amino acids long. V lost 5 bases and J lost 5; bases outside the gene matches: 12. In germline, CDR1 is SGHVS, CDR2 FQNEAQ. This CDR3 reads CASSQDWTGAWTGELFF. The CDR3 DNA is TGTGCCAGCAGCCAAGATTGGACAGGGGCTTGGACCGGGGAGCTGTTTTTT.

This chain links TRBV7-9 with TRBJ1-5, with unresolved D. Germline CDR1 reads SEHNR; CDR2 reads FQNEAQ (reference sequence). V was pared by 5 bases and J by 2 bases, with 10 bases between. The CDR3 extends over 14 amino acids. The CDR3 bases are TGTGCCAGCAGCGCCCCGGGAGGCAATCAGCCCCAGCATTTT. This sequence encodes CASSAPGGNQPQHF.

The table lists this clonotype with a count of one. It may be a read error: a sequence one base away is much more abundant. V gene TRBV7-2 combines with J gene TRBJ2-1; D uncertain. Germline CDR1 and CDR2: SGHTA and FQGNSA. This CDR3 contains 15 residues. This CDR3 is CANSFGRSSYNEQFF. Written as DNA, the CDR3 is TGTGCCAACAGCTTCGGCAGGAGCTCCTACAATGAGCAGTTCTTC.

This clonotype was picked up a small number of times. The rearrangement uses TRBV7-2 and TRBJ1-1; 10 nucleotides align to TRBD1. V gave up 5 bases and J gave up 1 base; unmatched junction bases: 7. The CDR3 is made up of 16 amino acids. Germline V gene lookup returns CDR1 SGHTA and CDR2 FQGNSA. This chain's CDR3 is CASSIRDRGGNTEAFF. The CDR3 nucleotides read TGTGCCAGCAGCATCCGGGACAGGGGCGGGAACACTGAAGCTTTCTTT.

The V call is TRBV7-6, the J call TRBJ1-1; 8 nucleotides align to TRBD1. Germline V gene lookup returns CDR1 SGHVS and CDR2 FNYEAQ. Losses at the gene ends were 4 bases for V and 2 bases for J; bases not matched to a gene: 9. This CDR3 is 16 amino acids long. DNA for the CDR3: TGTGCCAGCAGCTCAGGACAGGGTGTAAAAAACACTGAAGCTTTCTTT. Protein product: CASSSGQGVKNTEAFF.

V usage is TRBV6-5 and J usage is TRBJ2-3; TRBD2 agrees at 9 bases. The V and J ends lost 6 bases and 3 bases, in that order; junction bases with no gene match: 16. This CDR3 region has 18 residues. From germline, CDR1 is MNHEY and CDR2 SVGAGI. CDR3 sequence: CASSPIGVSGLATDTQYF. CDR3 DNA: TGTGCCAGCAGCCCTATAGGGGTCTCGGGACTAGCTACAGATACGCAGTATTTT.

This clonotype was seen repeatedly, ten times or more. The J gene is TRBJ2-5, the V gene TRBV7-6; TRBD2 is a possible D gene (5 bases). Germline-derived CDR1 and CDR2 are SGHVS and FNYEAQ. The CDR3 covers 13 residues. With 5 bases removed from V and 7 bases from J, the gap between germline ends came to 14 bases. CDR3 sequence: CASSPDGKGTQYF. CDR3 DNA sequence: TGTGCCAGCAGCCCCGACGGGAAGGGGACCCAGTACTTC. Looking up the rest from reference TRBV7-6 and TRBJ2-5 gives the full variable domain: GAGVSQSPRYKVTKRGQDVALRCDPISGHVSLYWYRQALGQGPEFLTYFNYEAQQDKSGLPNDRFSAERPEGSISTLTIQRTEQRDSAMYRCASSPDGKGTQYFGPGTRLLVL.

This clonotype has ten or more counts. This rearrangement joins TRBV7-8 to TRBJ1-6; 7 positions agree with TRBD1. The J segment lost 7 bases and the V segment lost 0 bases, leaving 3 bases of the junction unmatched. CDR3 length equals 15 residues. Germline V gene data show CDR1 as SGHVS and CDR2 as FQNEAQ. As DNA, the CDR3 is TGTGCCAGCAGCTTAGCAGAGGGGGCCAATTCACCCCTCCACTTT. This codes for CASSLAEGANSPLHF.

In this sample, this clonotype turned up a few times. The chain joins TRBV19 to TRBJ1-5; no firm D call. Germline V gene sequence: CDR1 LNHDA, CDR2 SQIVND (reference sequence). With 3 bases removed from V and 4 bases from J, the gap between germline ends came to 13 bases. This CDR3 region has 15 residues. The CDR3 bases are TGTGCCAGTAGTATTGTTAGGGAGAGGAATCAGCCCCAGCATTTT. It translates to CASSIVRERNQPQHF.

This clonotype has more than one count but fewer than ten. The rearrangement links TRBV5-4 to TRBJ2-7, with D possibly TRBD2 on 5 matching bases. V gave up 2 bases and J gave up 3 bases, with 9 bases separating them. CDR1 is SGHNT, CDR2 YYREEE, per germline (reference sequence). The CDR3 runs to 13 residues. As DNA, the CDR3 is TGTGCCAGCAGCTTTCGGGGAAACTACGAGCAGTACTTC. Translation gives CASSFRGNYEQYF. Supplemented by reference TRBV5-4 and TRBJ2-7, the full variable domain reads ETGVTQSPTHLIKTRGQQVTLRCSSQSGHNTVSWYQQALGQGPQFIFQYYREEENGRGNFPPRFSGLQFPNYSSELNVNALELDDSALYLCASSFRGNYEQYFGPGTRLTVT.

This clonotype was recorded a few times. The V call is TRBV4-2, the J call TRBJ2-7; tentatively, D is TRBD1 or TRBD2 (6 bases each). Germline lookup yields CDR1 LGHNA and CDR2 YNFKEQ. The V gene lost 0 bases and the J gene lost 4 bases, with 16 bases spanning the gap. CDR3 length equals 16 residues. CDR3 in DNA: TGTGCCAGCAGCCAAGAGGGGCCAGGAGGGGGATACGAGCAGTACTTC. It specifies CASSQEGPGGGYEQYF.

The V gene is TRBV6-6, the J gene TRBJ1-2; no reliable D call. V dropped 0 bases and J dropped 4 bases, with 9 bases sitting between them. This CDR3 comprises 14 residues. Germline V gives CDR1 MNHNY, CDR2 SVGAGI (reference sequence). CDR3 sequence (DNA): TGTGCCAGCAGTTACTCGAAGGGCGGCTATGGCTACACCTTC. Its protein is CASSYSKGGYGYTF.

The table lists this clonotype with a few counts. The chain employs TRBV12-3 or TRBV12-4 and TRBJ2-1; D is tentatively TRBD1 or TRBD2 (5 bases each). The CDR3 contains 17 residues. V lost 6 bases, J lost 10 bases, and 28 bases lay in between. CDR3 DNA: TGTGCCAGCAGCTCCCCCAATTCACGGGTGACAGCGGACGAGCAGTTCTTC. This gives the protein CASSSPNSRVTADEQFF.

The chain joins TRBV28 to TRBJ2-5; D ambiguous. Trimming pared 8 bases from V and 4 bases from J, leaving 20 bases between. The CDR3 contains 15 residues. From germline, CDR1 is MDHEN and CDR2 SYDVKM. CDR3: CASRPLDRAPETQYF. As DNA, the CDR3 is TGTGCCAGCCGACCCTTGGATCGGGCCCCAGAGACCCAGTACTTC. The variable domain in full, completed from reference TRBV28 and TRBJ2-5, reads DVKVTQSSRYLVKRTGEKVFLECVQDMDHENMFWYRQDPGLGLRLIYFSYDVKMKEKGDIPEGYSVSREKKERFSLILESASTNQTSMYLCASRPLDRAPETQYFGPGTRLLVL.